Here is one T cell receptor (beta chain) with its context. Its antigen is still unknown. This entry comes from a study of post-analysis software for immune sequencing data. Study overall: Some patients lacked subtype; others had relapsing-remitting, secondary progressive or progressive-relapsing disease.

Germline V gene data show CDR1 as LGHDT and CDR2 as YNNKEL (reference sequence). The CDR3 totals 19 residues. Trimming took off 0 bases at V and 2 bases at J, with 21 bases between the two ends. Unique molecular identifiers featured in each of the TCR beta cDNA libraries. TCRdb redid the calling of the PCR reads with MiXCR, one entry per CDR3 protein. The sample yields some 890,000 distinct CDR3 sequences, 53% seen once. Study observations and caveats: Five TRBV segments, including TRBV5-6, TRBV5-1 and TRBV20-1, were more frequent in patients than controls.

Material: blood. The rearrangement links TRBV3-1 to TRBJ2-3, with TRBD1 as a possible D gene (7 bases). This TCR was recovered from a girl aged 10-17 years with multiple sclerosis. CDR3 DNA sequence: TGTGCCAGCAGCCAAGATGAAGGTTCAGGGGGGACAGTCACAGATACGCAGTATTTT. Translating gives CASSQDEGSGGTVTDTQYF.